This TCR beta chain was retrieved from a study of identical twins' blood T cells. Study results and caveats: Twins shared more top CDR3 clonotypes than unrelated donors did. Out-of-frame TCRbeta clonotypes reportedly had markedly more similar V usage in twins than unrelated donors.

Three pairs of healthy female monozygous twins were the donors. This clonotype has more than one count but fewer than ten. Antigen: not known. TCRdb independently ran MiXCR on the 5' RACE reads; one entry per CDR3 protein. The sample has a few hundred thousand distinct CDR3 sequences, 25% to 35% seen once. CDR1 and CDR2 from the germline V gene are ENHRY and SYGVKD. The V end lost 6 bases, the J end lost 4 bases, and 6 bases lay between the germline ends. This CDR3 spans 11 amino acids. This TCR derives from a woman aged 18 to 55 in good health. Sequences were obtained from PBMCs. V gene TRBV10-3 combines with J gene TRBJ1-1; D may be TRBD1 (5 bases). In DNA, the CDR3 is TGTGCCATCAGGGGGGTCACTGAAGCTTTCTTT. Protein: CAIRGVTEAFF.